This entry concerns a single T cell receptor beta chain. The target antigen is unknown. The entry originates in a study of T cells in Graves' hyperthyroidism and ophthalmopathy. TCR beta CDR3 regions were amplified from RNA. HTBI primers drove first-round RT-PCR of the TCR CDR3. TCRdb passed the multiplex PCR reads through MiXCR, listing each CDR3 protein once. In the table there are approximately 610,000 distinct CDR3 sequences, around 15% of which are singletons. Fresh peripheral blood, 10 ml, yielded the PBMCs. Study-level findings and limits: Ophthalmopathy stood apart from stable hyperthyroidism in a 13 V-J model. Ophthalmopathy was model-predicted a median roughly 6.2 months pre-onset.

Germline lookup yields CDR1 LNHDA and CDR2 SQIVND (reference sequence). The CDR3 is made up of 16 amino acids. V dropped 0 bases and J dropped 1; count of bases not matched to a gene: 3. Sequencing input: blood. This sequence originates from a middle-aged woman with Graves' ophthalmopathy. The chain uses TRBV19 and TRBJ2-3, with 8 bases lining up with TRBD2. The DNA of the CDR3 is TGTGCCAGTAGTATAGAGCCAGCGGGAGGCACAGATACGCAGTATTTT. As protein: CASSIEPAGGTDTQYF.